These 26 T cell receptor beta chains were sequenced from one sample in a study of beta chain features in type 1 diabetes. Of the isolated RNA, all was reverse transcribed, and so the sequenced material was expressed TCRB transcripts. The method was immunoSEQ multiplex PCR; TCRdb's version includes in-frame clones alone and lacks a portion of them. The table shows under 450,000 clones, with around 14% occurring only once. Sequencing was carried out using naive CD4+ T cells from blood. These receptors came from a man younger than 40 in good health.

This clone appeared a few times. The rearrangement uses TRBV5-1 and TRBJ2-1; D gene unclear. Trimming took 2 bases from V and 6 from J, leaving 15 bases between them. The CDR3 loop spans 15 amino acids. Germline CDR1 is SGHRS and CDR2 is YFSETQ. CDR3 DNA: TGCGCCAGCAGCTTCGGTACTCAGTCTCCCAATGAGCAGTTCTTC. Its protein product is CASSFGTQSPNEQFF.

This chain links TRBV6-6 with TRBJ1-1; the D gene is possibly TRBD1 (6 bases). The germline V and J ends were trimmed by 9 bases and 5 bases, with 10 bases remaining between them. The CDR3 spans 11 residues. Germline CDR1 MNHNY, CDR2 SVGAGI (reference sequence). The CDR3 loop is CASTGLTEAFF. The CDR3 region has the DNA TGTGCCAGTACAGGGTTGACTGAAGCTTTCTTT.

This sequence joins TRBV28 and TRBJ1-2, with D tentatively TRBD1 (6 bases). V was cut by 8 bases and J by 4 bases, with 14 bases left in between. Germline V gives CDR1 MDHEN, CDR2 SYDVKM. This CDR3 spans 13 amino acids. CDR3 region: CASDSTGLYGYTF. The CDR3 DNA reads TGTGCCAGCGACTCGACAGGACTCTATGGCTACACCTTC.

The V gene is TRBV5-4, the J gene TRBJ2-1; a weak D match, TRBD2 (6 bases). In germline, CDR1 is SGHNT, CDR2 YYREEE (reference sequence). CDR3 size: 16 residues. The germline V and J ends were trimmed by 3 bases and 6 bases, with 19 bases remaining between them. CDR3 sequence: CASSSRRRETSNEQFF. The CDR3 coding sequence is TGTGCCAGCAGCTCGCGGAGGAGGGAGACCTCCAATGAGCAGTTCTTC.

This clone was observed a handful of times. The chain is built from TRBV19 and TRBJ1-1; D unresolved. The CDR3 is 12 residues long. The germline V gene has CDR1 LNHDA and CDR2 SQIVND (reference sequence). V dropped 6 bases and J dropped 10 bases, with 15 bases sitting between them. CDR3 sequence (DNA): TGTGCCAGTAGATCTGACGCAGGAACAGCTTTCTTT. Translation gives CASRSDAGTAFF.

V gene TRBV7-2 combines with J gene TRBJ2-1; TRBD2 aligns across 8 bases. The V and J ends lost 6 bases and 9 bases, in that order; junction bases with no gene match: 4. Germline CDR1 and CDR2: SGHTA and FQGNSA. The CDR3 runs 12 residues. This CDR3 reads CASRGGRSEQFF. The CDR3 DNA sequence: TGTGCCAGCAGGGGCGGGAGGAGTGAGCAGTTCTTC.

This clone has more than one count but fewer than ten. The J gene is TRBJ2-5, the V gene TRBV7-2, with 14 bases fitting TRBD2. Per germline, CDR1 SGHTA and CDR2 FQGNSA. This CDR3 has 16 amino acids. V dropped 5 bases and J dropped 4; count of bases not matched to a gene: 6. Here the CDR3 DNA reads TGTGCCAGCAGCCCACGACTAGCGGGGGGGCGAGAGACCCAGTACTTC. This codes for CASSPRLAGGRETQYF.

This clone appeared a few times. The genes are TRBV27 and TRBJ2-3; 8 bases map to TRBD1. The CDR3 loop spans 12 amino acids. Trimming cost V 4 bases and J 9 bases; bases outside gene matches: 3. Germline CDR1 reads MNHEY; CDR2 reads SMNVEV (reference sequence). Here the CDR3 DNA reads TGTGCCAGCAGTTGGGACAGGTTAACGCAGTATTTT. Protein product: CASSWDRLTQYF.

CDR3 coding DNA: TGTGCCAGCAGCAGGACTAGGGCGGGAGGATCCTACAATGAGCAGTTCTTC. Amino acid sequence: CASSRTRAGGSYNEQFF. This chain uses TRBV7-2 with TRBJ2-1; 8 bases align to TRBD2. Trimming removed 5 bases from V and 1 base from J; junction bases left unmatched: 10. There are 17 residues in the CDR3. Looked up from germline, CDR1 is SGHTA and CDR2 is FQGNSA.

The rearrangement links TRBV5-4 to TRBJ2-1; 10 bases fit TRBD2. Germline-derived CDR1 and CDR2 are SGHNT and YYREEE (reference sequence). V gave up 1 base and J gave up 4 bases; unmatched junction bases: 8. The CDR3 sequence is 17 residues long. The CDR3 region is CASSLYPLAGDYNEQFF. CDR3 bases: TGTGCCAGCAGCTTGTACCCCCTAGCGGGAGATTACAATGAGCAGTTCTTC.

This clone was counted many times. The rearrangement links TRBV29-1 to TRBJ1-3; no clear D gene. Germline V gene sequence: CDR1 SQVTM, CDR2 ANQGSEA. This CDR3 spans 12 amino acids. Deletions cut 6 bases from V and 4 bases from J, with 10 bases between. CDR3 sequence reads: CSVRVVGNTIYF. The CDR3 bases are TGCAGCGTCAGAGTTGTGGGAAACACCATATATTTT.

The rearrangement joins TRBV5-6 to TRBJ2-2; no reliable D call. Germline CDR1 is SGHDT and CDR2 is YYEEEE. The germline V and J ends were trimmed by 4 bases and 2 bases, with 6 bases remaining between them. The CDR3 runs to 13 residues. Here the CDR3 reads CASSTSNTGELFF. As DNA, the CDR3 is TGTGCCAGCAGCACCAGCAACACCGGGGAGCTGTTTTTT.

This clone has a handful of counts. V is TRBV18 and J is TRBJ2-1; tentatively, D is TRBD2 (6 bases). The CDR3 runs to 14 residues. CDR1 and CDR2 from the germline V gene are KGHSH and LQKENI. V was pared by 3 bases and J by 2 bases, with 8 bases between. The CDR3 DNA sequence: TGTGCCAGCTCACCGGAGCGGGCCTACAATGAGCAGTTCTTC. It specifies CASSPERAYNEQFF. The full variable domain, rest sourced from reference TRBV18 and TRBJ2-1, is NAGVMQNPRHLVRRRGQEARLRCSPMKGHSHVYWYRQLPEEGLKFMVYLQKENIIDESGMPKERFSAEFPKEGPSILRIQQVVRGDSAAYFCASSPERAYNEQFFGPGTRLTVL.

V and J are TRBV19 and TRBJ2-1; D unclear. The V and J ends lost 6 bases and 0 bases respectively, with 3 bases between them. Germline CDR1 LNHDA, CDR2 SQIVND (reference sequence). The CDR3 has 12 amino acids. This chain's CDR3 is CASRLSYNEQFF. In DNA form, the CDR3 reads TGTGCCAGTAGGCTCTCCTACAATGAGCAGTTCTTC.

V is TRBV9 and J is TRBJ2-2; no definite D call. The ends were cut back, 0 bases at V and 0 bases at J, with 15 bases in the middle. Germline V gene data show CDR1 as SGDLS and CDR2 as YYNGEE. The CDR3 length is 18 residues. The CDR3 bases are TGTGCCAGCAGCGTAGCTTTGTTGACACCCCCGAACACCGGGGAGCTGTTTTTT. The encoded protein is CASSVALLTPPNTGELFF.

The CDR3 sequence: CASTQPRGGGADTQYF. Written as DNA, the CDR3 is TGCGCCAGCACGCAGCCCAGGGGTGGGGGCGCAGATACGCAGTATTTT. The gene calls are TRBV5-1 and TRBJ2-3; tentatively, D is TRBD1 (6 bases). Trimming left V 6 bases short and J 4 bases short, with 21 bases between. The CDR3 has 16 residues. Germline CDR1 and CDR2: SGHRS and YFSETQ.

This rearrangement joins TRBV14 to TRBJ2-5; no reliable D call. Trimming stripped 6 bases from V and 0 bases from J, with 14 bases between. This CDR3 comprises 15 residues. Germline lookup yields CDR1 SGHDN and CDR2 FVKESK. The CDR3 DNA reads as TGTGCCAGCAGGTTGACCACAGATAACCAAGAGACCCAGTACTTC. This gives the protein CASRLTTDNQETQYF. Based on the CDR3 plus reference TRBV14 and TRBJ2-5, the full variable domain is EAGVTQFPSHSVIEKGQTVTLRCDPISGHDNLYWYRRVMGKEIKFLLHFVKESKQDESGMPNNRFLAERTGGTYSTLKVQPAELEDSGVYFCASRLTTDNQETQYFGPGTRLLVL.

The chain employs TRBV30 and TRBJ1-2; tentative D call: TRBD1 (6 bases). The germline gives CDR1 GTSNPN, CDR2 SVGIG (reference sequence). The CDR3 has 14 residues. V lost 2 bases to trimming and J lost 2 bases, with 12 bases between them. The CDR3 bases are TGTGCCTGGAGTCTCGGACAGACGAACTATGGCTACACCTTC. This gives the protein CAWSLGQTNYGYTF.

The V call is TRBV29-1, the J call TRBJ2-5; no firm D call. CDR3 length: 11 residues. V lost 4 bases and J lost 2, with 5 bases in between. The germline V gene encodes CDR1 SQVTM and CDR2 ANQGSEA. This chain's CDR3 is CSVGTQETQYF. The DNA for the CDR3 is TGCAGCGTTGGAACACAAGAGACCCAGTACTTC.

This clone was recorded a few times. In nucleotides, the CDR3 is TGTGCCAGCTCAGGGGACAGGGGGCCGTTTCAGCCCCAGCATTTT. Translating gives CASSGDRGPFQPQHF. J is TRBJ1-5 and V is TRBV18; 12 nucleotides match TRBD1. Germline CDR1 KGHSH, CDR2 LQKENI. Trimming at V came to 5 bases and at J to 6 bases, leaving 5 bases not matched to a gene. This CDR3 spans 15 amino acids.

The V call is TRBV9, the J call TRBJ2-5; 7 bases fit TRBD1. Losses at the gene ends were 1 base for V and 2 bases for J; bases not matched to a gene: 5. The CDR3 extends over 15 amino acids. Germline CDR1 is SGDLS and CDR2 is YYNGEE. Here the CDR3 DNA reads TGTGCCAGCAGCGTAATGGGACAGAAACAAGAGACCCAGTACTTC. As protein: CASSVMGQKQETQYF.

This clone was counted between two and nine times. V is TRBV7-2 and J is TRBJ2-3; D unclear. Trimming shortened V by 5 bases and J by 6 bases, and 6 bases separated the two germline ends. CDR1 and CDR2 from the germline V gene are SGHTA and FQGNSA. This CDR3 spans 11 amino acids. The CDR3 sequence is CASSARDTQYF. Here the CDR3 DNA reads TGTGCCAGCAGCGCCAGGGATACGCAGTATTTT.

This chain links TRBV6-5 with TRBJ1-5; 9 bases agree with TRBD1. The germline gives CDR1 MNHEY, CDR2 SVGAGI. The CDR3 consists of 13 residues. Trimming cost V 6 bases and J 5 bases; bases outside gene matches: 2. CDR3 amino acids: CASRGQGHQPQHF. CDR3 DNA: TGTGCCAGCAGGGGACAGGGCCATCAGCCCCAGCATTTT.

This chain joins TRBV19 and TRBJ1-1; TRBD1 matches at 7 bases. The germline V gene has CDR1 LNHDA and CDR2 SQIVND (reference sequence). The CDR3 has 14 residues. V shed 6 bases, J shed 1 base, and the junction held 5 bases outside the gene matches. In DNA form, the CDR3 reads TGTGCCAGTAGCCGGACAGGTACGAACACTGAAGCTTTCTTT. Protein product: CASSRTGTNTEAFF. Full variable domain (missing parts from reference TRBV19 and TRBJ1-1): DGGITQSPKYLFRKEGQNVTLSCEQNLNHDAMYWYRQDPGQGLRLIYYSQIVNDFQKGDIAEGYSVSREKKESFPLTVTSAQKNPTAFYLCASSRTGTNTEAFFGQGTRLTVV.

This chain joins TRBV30 and TRBJ1-2; D not certain. The CDR3 is 12 residues long. The germline V gene encodes CDR1 GTSNPN and CDR2 SVGIG (reference sequence). Trimming stripped 4 bases from V and 3 bases from J, with 9 bases between. In DNA form, the CDR3 reads TGTGCCTGGACAGGAGTCGACTATGGCTACACCTTC. It is translated as CAWTGVDYGYTF.

This clone was found a few times. The CDR3 reads CASAAFGFSYEQYF. In nucleotides, the CDR3 is TGTGCCAGCGCTGCTTTCGGCTTCTCCTACGAGCAGTACTTC. The V and J genes are TRBV11-2 and TRBJ2-7; D gene uncertain. From germline, CDR1 is SGHAT and CDR2 FQNNGV. The CDR3 sequence is 14 residues long. Trimming cost V 8 bases and J 0 bases, with 14 bases left between them.